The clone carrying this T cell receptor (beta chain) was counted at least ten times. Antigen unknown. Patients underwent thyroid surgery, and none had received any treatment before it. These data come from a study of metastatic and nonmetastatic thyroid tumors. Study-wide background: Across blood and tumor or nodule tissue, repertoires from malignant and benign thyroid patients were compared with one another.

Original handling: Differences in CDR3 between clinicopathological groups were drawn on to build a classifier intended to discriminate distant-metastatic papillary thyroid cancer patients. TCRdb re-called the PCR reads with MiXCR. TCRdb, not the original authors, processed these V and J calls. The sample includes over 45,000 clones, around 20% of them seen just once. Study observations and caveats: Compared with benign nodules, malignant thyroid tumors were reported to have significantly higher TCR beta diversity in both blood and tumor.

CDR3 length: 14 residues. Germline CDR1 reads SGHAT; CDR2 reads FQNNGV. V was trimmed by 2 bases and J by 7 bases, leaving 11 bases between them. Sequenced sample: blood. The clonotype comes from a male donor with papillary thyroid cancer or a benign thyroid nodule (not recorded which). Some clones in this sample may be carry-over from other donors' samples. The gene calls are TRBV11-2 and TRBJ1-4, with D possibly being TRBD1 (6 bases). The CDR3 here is CASSLRGRSEKLFF. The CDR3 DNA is TGTGCCAGCAGCTTACGGGGGCGGAGTGAAAAACTGTTTTTT. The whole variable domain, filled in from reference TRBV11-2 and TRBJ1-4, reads EAGVAQSPRYKIIEKRQSVAFWCNPISGHATLYWYQQILGQGPKLLIQFQNNGVVDDSQLPKDRFSAERLKGVDSTLKIQPAKLEDSAVYLCASSLRGRSEKLFFGSGTQLSVL.